One and the same sample provided the 25 T cell receptor beta chains below, sequenced in a study of CD8+ T cells in alopecia areata. Noted treatment: oral pan-JAK inhibitor, 5-10 mg twice daily. Extracted from the samples, RNA was reverse transcribed into cDNA to serve as the sequencing template. Only in-frame clones appear in the TCRdb table, and some are missing; sequencing was by immunoSEQ multiplex PCR. Found here are approximately 200,000 clones, 50% to 60% of them singletons; the top ten hold less than 4%. The sequencing used CD4+ T cells sorted from blood, collected at week 4, from a patient treated with tofacitinib. The receptor set was obtained from a human donor with alopecia areata.

This clone has just a few counts. Different DNA sequences within this sample yield the same CDR3. V and J are TRBV27 and TRBJ1-6, with D unclear. Trimming removed 3 bases from V and 5 bases from J, with 2 bases in between. This CDR3 spans 12 amino acids. CDR1 and CDR2 (germline): MNHEY, SMNVEV (reference sequence). Written as DNA, the CDR3 is TGTGCCAGCAGTTTGAATAATTCACCCCTCCACTTT. This encodes CASSLNNSPLHF.

The chain couples TRBV27 to TRBJ1-2; D might be TRBD1 (5 bases). V lost 3 bases and J 6 bases, leaving 14 bases between the germline ends. Germline assignment: CDR1 MNHEY and CDR2 SMNVEV (reference sequence). CDR3 length equals 14 residues. CDR3 DNA sequence: TGTGCCAGCAGTTTGACCGAGGAGGGGAATGGCTACACCTTC. Encoded protein: CASSLTEEGNGYTF.

This clone has only a few counts. The chain carries TRBV28 and TRBJ2-2; D gene ambiguous. The germline V and J ends were trimmed by 6 bases and 1 base, with 9 bases remaining between them. Germline CDR1 and CDR2: MDHEN and SYDVKM. The CDR3 is made up of 14 amino acids. CDR3 in amino acids: CASRSDGNTGELFF. CDR3 coding DNA: TGTGCCAGCAGATCCGACGGGAACACCGGGGAGCTGTTTTTT.

This clone was detected once. DNA for the CDR3: TGCGCCAGCAGCTTGGATTGGGCCTCTAGCACAGATACGCAGTATTTT. This codes for CASSLDWASSTDTQYF. The chain recombines TRBV5-1 with TRBJ2-3; D ambiguous. Germline CDR1 is SGHRS and CDR2 is YFSETQ. The CDR3 contains 16 residues. V was shortened by 0 bases and J by 0 bases, with 11 bases between the two germline ends. Together with reference TRBV5-1 and TRBJ2-3, the CDR3 gives the full variable domain: KAGVTQTPRYLIKTRGQQVTLSCSPISGHRSVSWYQQTPGQGLQFLFEYFSETQRNKGNFPGRFSGRQFSNSRSEMNVSTLELGDSALYLCASSLDWASSTDTQYFGPGTRLTVL.

This clone showed up just a few times. The genes are TRBV30 and TRBJ1-1; D remains ambiguous. Germline lookup yields CDR1 GTSNPN and CDR2 SVGIG (reference sequence). With 7 bases removed from V and 0 bases from J, the gap between germline ends came to 9 bases. CDR3 length equals 12 residues. CDR3 DNA sequence: TGTGCCTCAGGACGGATGAACACTGAAGCTTTCTTT. Its translation: CASGRMNTEAFF.

This sequence joins TRBV25-1 and TRBJ2-1; D assignment may be TRBD1 or TRBD2 (5 bases each). The length of the CDR3 is 15 residues. The germline V and J ends were trimmed by 2 bases and 9 bases, with 17 bases remaining between them. Germline V gene data show CDR1 as MGHDK and CDR2 as SYGVNS. The CDR3 DNA reads TGTGCCAGCAGTGAAGGGGGTACCCCACACACTGAGCAGTTCTTC. This codes for CASSEGGTPHTEQFF.

The rearrangement joins TRBV9 to TRBJ1-2; perhaps TRBD1 as D (5 bases). The length of the CDR3 is 12 residues. V shed 7 bases and J shed 4 bases, with 11 bases lying between them. In germline, CDR1 is SGDLS, CDR2 YYNGEE. The CDR3 protein is CASGSGTYGYTF. The CDR3 bases are TGTGCCAGCGGTTCGGGGACCTATGGCTACACCTTC.

The chain is built from TRBV5-1 and TRBJ2-2; possibly TRBD1 or TRBD2 for D (5 bases each). This CDR3 has 14 residues. Germline V gene sequence: CDR1 SGHRS, CDR2 YFSETQ. Trimming took off 7 bases at V and 2 bases at J, with 12 bases between the two ends. CDR3 DNA: TGCGCCAGCCGCTGGGACGCCAACACCGGGGAGCTGTTTTTT. Protein product: CASRWDANTGELFF.

This clone was counted a few times. The V call is TRBV4-2, the J call TRBJ1-2; the D is unclear. The CDR3 spans 14 residues. Trimming removed 6 bases from V and 2 bases from J, with 13 bases in between. In germline, CDR1 is LGHNA, CDR2 YNFKEQ. CDR3 DNA: TGTGCCAGCAGTGAACACCAGTCAAACTATGGCTACACCTTC. Translated: CASSEHQSNYGYTF.

The V gene is TRBV30, the J gene TRBJ1-2, with 8 bases aligning to TRBD1. This CDR3 is built from 14 residues. The germline CDR1 and CDR2 sequences are GTSNPN and SVGIG (reference sequence). With V trimmed by 3 bases and J by 4 bases, 7 bases remained unmatched. The CDR3 is CAWSGDRRFYGYTF. The CDR3, as DNA: TGTGCCTGGAGCGGGGACAGGCGGTTCTATGGCTACACCTTC.

The rearrangement links TRBV30 to TRBJ1-2; 8 nucleotides line up with TRBD1. The V gene end was trimmed by 3 bases and the J gene end by 7 bases; junction bases not matched to a gene: 4. In germline, CDR1 is GTSNPN, CDR2 SVGIG (reference sequence). This CDR3 comprises 12 residues. The CDR3 DNA sequence: TGTGCCTGGAGCGACAGGGGTGGTGGCTACACCTTC. Translated, it gives CAWSDRGGGYTF.

Concerning this clone itself: The sample holds other DNA sequences that translate to the same CDR3. The rearrangement joins TRBV29-1 to TRBJ2-3, with D tentatively TRBD1 or TRBD2 (5 bases each). The CDR3 runs to 13 residues. The germline V and J ends were trimmed by 6 bases and 2 bases, with 12 bases remaining between them. The germline CDR1 and CDR2 sequences are SQVTM and ANQGSEA. CDR3 region: CSVRGRITDTQYF. Here the CDR3 DNA reads TGCAGCGTGAGGGGCCGCATCACAGATACGCAGTATTTT.

The chain combines TRBV5-1 with TRBJ1-5; TRBD1 matches 8 bases. CDR3 length equals 15 residues. CDR1 and CDR2 (germline): SGHRS, YFSETQ. Germline trimming cut 0 bases from V and 1 base from J; bases unmatched to any gene: 0. The CDR3 nucleotides are TGCGCCAGCAGCTTGGGGACAGGGAGCAATCAGCCCCAGCATTTT. Translation: CASSLGTGSNQPQHF.

V gene TRBV7-3 combines with J gene TRBJ2-5; TRBD1 or TRBD2 may be the D gene (5 bases each). Germline V gene data show CDR1 as SGHTA and CDR2 as FQGTGA. The V gene lost 8 bases and the J gene lost 9 bases, with 16 bases spanning the gap. The CDR3 length is 12 residues. The CDR3 is CASSTALGPQYF. As DNA, the CDR3 is TGTGCCAGCTCGACAGCCTTGGGACCCCAGTACTTC.

This clone was found a few times. The chain has TRBV30 and TRBJ1-5, with no clear D. The V gene's germline CDR1 is GTSNPN and CDR2 SVGIG (reference sequence). The CDR3 contains 14 residues. V was clipped by 0 bases and J by 3 bases, with 9 bases between them. The CDR3 sequence is CAWSVPRHNQPQHF. CDR3 sequence (DNA): TGTGCCTGGAGTGTACCCAGGCACAATCAGCCCCAGCATTTT.

This clone was counted a single time. The chain is built from TRBV6-4 and TRBJ1-1; no reliable D call. The CDR3 runs 15 residues. Germline V lookup: CDR1 MRHNA, CDR2 SNTAGT. The V gene lost 8 bases and the J gene lost 0 bases, with 16 bases spanning the gap. For the CDR3, the DNA is TGTGCCAGCCGCCTCCACAGCTTCATGAACACTGAAGCTTTCTTT. Translating it yields CASRLHSFMNTEAFF.

The V call is TRBV7-2, the J call TRBJ1-1, with a weak D call TRBD1 (5 bases). Per germline, CDR1 SGHTA and CDR2 FQGNSA. V gave up 1 base and J gave up 10 bases, with 16 bases separating them. The CDR3 contains 14 residues. Written as DNA, the CDR3 is TGTGCCAGCAGCTTAGAAGGGCTCCTTGGGGGAGCTTTCTTT. It yields the protein CASSLEGLLGGAFF. The full variable domain, with the rest looked up from reference TRBV7-2 and TRBJ1-1, is GAGVSQSPSNKVTEKGKDVELRCDPISGHTALYWYRQSLGQGLEFLIYFQGNSAPDKSGLPSDRFSAERTGGSVSTLTIQRTQQEDSAVYLCASSLEGLLGGAFFGQGTRLTVV.

This clone was detected only a few times. The chain joins TRBV28 to TRBJ1-1; TRBD1 agrees at 7 bases. V lost 3 bases to trimming and J lost 10 bases; unmatched junction nucleotides: 5. The CDR3 is made up of 12 amino acids. Germline loops: CDR1 MDHEN, CDR2 SYDVKM. Here the CDR3 reads CASSFRQGRAFF. In DNA form, the CDR3 reads TGTGCCAGCAGTTTCCGACAGGGAAGAGCTTTCTTT.

The CDR3 region has the DNA TGTGCCAGCAGTTACTCGATTTCAGGGGGCCAAGAGACCCAGTACTTC. It specifies CASSYSISGGQETQYF. J is TRBJ2-5 and V is TRBV6-5; 7 bases are a match to TRBD1. The V and J ends lost 0 bases and 1 base, in that order; junction bases with no gene match: 5. CDR3 length: 16 residues. Looked up from germline, CDR1 is MNHEY and CDR2 is SVGAGI.

In its sample, this clone was seen once. J is TRBJ2-2 and V is TRBV15; D uncertain. Germline V CDR1 and CDR2: LNHNV, YYDKDF (reference sequence). With 0 bases removed from V and 6 bases from J, the gap between germline ends came to 11 bases. This CDR3 spans 15 amino acids. The CDR3 DNA sequence: TGTGCCACCAGCAGAGATCTCATGGCAGCCGGGGAGCTGTTTTTT. This codes for CATSRDLMAAGELFF.

This rearrangement joins TRBV29-1 to TRBJ1-4, with 8 positions matching TRBD1. Germline trimming cut 7 bases from V and 4 bases from J; bases unmatched to any gene: 5. This CDR3 has 13 residues. Germline loops: CDR1 SQVTM, CDR2 ANQGSEA. The CDR3 spells CSARDRLNEKLFF. The CDR3 DNA reads TGCAGCGCCCGGGACAGGCTTAATGAAAAACTGTTTTTT.

In this sample, this clone turned up a few times. The rearrangement links TRBV12-5 to TRBJ2-3, with 9 bases fitting TRBD2. The CDR3 runs 14 residues. Germline V gives CDR1 LGHNT, CDR2 FRNRAP. V dropped 7 bases and J dropped 2; count of bases not matched to a gene: 4. CDR3 residues: CASAASGATDTQYF. Written as DNA, the CDR3 is TGTGCTAGTGCGGCTAGCGGGGCCACAGATACGCAGTATTTT.

This clone was seen a few times. The rearrangement uses TRBV7-2 and TRBJ1-4; no definite D call. Trimming took off 1 base at V and 4 bases at J, with 10 bases between the two ends. The CDR3 runs to 15 residues. Germline values: CDR1 SGHTA, CDR2 FQGNSA. As DNA, the CDR3 is TGTGCCAGCAGCTTAGAGGGTTCCTTTAATGAAAAACTGTTTTTT. Protein sequence: CASSLEGSFNEKLFF.

The chain joins TRBV30 to TRBJ2-3; no firm D call. CDR3 size: 15 residues. The germline gives CDR1 GTSNPN, CDR2 SVGIG (reference sequence). V lost 2 bases and J lost 1, with 13 bases in between. The CDR3, as DNA: TGTGCCTGGAGTACAAGGGCGTCTCGCACAGATACGCAGTATTTT. Translating it yields CAWSTRASRTDTQYF.

The chain is built from TRBV11-1 and TRBJ1-1; D remains ambiguous. Looked up from germline, CDR1 is SGHAT and CDR2 is FQDESV (reference sequence). This CDR3 comprises 13 residues. Trimming removed 7 bases at V and 3 bases at J, with 12 bases between. CDR3 residues: CASTQGADTEAFF. The CDR3, as DNA: TGTGCCAGCACTCAAGGTGCGGACACTGAAGCTTTCTTT.